This TCR beta chain was sequenced for a study of T cells in Graves' hyperthyroidism and ophthalmopathy. Findings and limits, study-wide: Among clonotypes expanded in thyroid above 0.001, most were also found in blood.

RNA transcripts served as the template for amplifying TCR beta CDR3 regions. During a first-round RT-PCR of the TCR CDR3, the HTBI primer set was used. TCRdb reprocessed the multiplex PCR reads with MiXCR, giving one entry per CDR3 protein. Of 550,000 to 800,000 distinct CDR3 sequences listed, 17% are singletons. In this sample, this clonotype turned up many times. The antigen is undetermined. The CDR3 totals 12 residues. Trimming took off 0 bases at V and 6 bases at J, with 6 bases between the two ends. Per germline, CDR1 SGHNT and CDR2 YENEEA. Hyperthyroidism of Graves' type that showed no ophthalmopathy progression within 18 months was stable. Those with hyperthyroidism were 18 to 65 years old, newly diagnosed, and ill for under 2 months. The source of the PBMCs was approximately 9.5 ml of fresh peripheral blood.

Source material: blood. The chain recombines TRBV11-3 with TRBJ2-7; tentative D call: TRBD1 (5 bases). The sequence derives from a man aged 50-60 years with Graves' hyperthyroidism. In DNA, the CDR3 is TGTGCCAGCAGCTTAGAGGGGCGCGAGCAGTACTTC. Amino acid sequence: CASSLEGREQYF. Supplemented by reference TRBV11-3 and TRBJ2-7, the full variable domain reads EAGVVQSPRYKIIEKKQPVAFWCNPISGHNTLYWYLQNLGQGPELLIRYENEEAVDDSQLPKDRFSAERLKGVDSTLKIQPAELGDSAVYLCASSLEGREQYFGPGTRLTVT.